There are many counts of the clone carrying this T cell receptor (beta chain). The target antigen is unknown. With 3 bases removed from V and 0 bases from J, the gap between germline ends came to 9 bases. Germline V gene data show CDR1 as MNHEY and CDR2 as SMNVEV (reference sequence). This CDR3 has 15 amino acids. These data come from a study of T-cell reconstitution after alpha-beta-depleted transplantation in children. Unique molecular identifiers were incorporated when the TCRbeta library was constructed. TCRdb ran MiXCR on the PCR reads and lists one entry per CDR3 protein. The table records under 850,000 distinct CDR3 sequences, around 12% of them present only once. Study outcomes and limitations: When one year had passed after transplant, most T-cell counts and diversity came from newly produced T cells. Diversity of TCRbeta at day 60 was high in some patients, arising from surviving recipient T cells and thymic progenitors. Alpha-beta T cells about two months after transplant reportedly derived from several hundred expanded graft clones.

V is TRBV27 and J is TRBJ2-1, with TRBD1 as a possible D gene (5 bases). Specimen: PBMCs, collected before TCRalphabeta/CD19-depleted stem cell transplant. The TCR comes from a girl under 10 years old with congenital amegakaryocytic thrombocytopenia, due to receive a stem cell transplant. The CDR3, as DNA: TGTGCCAGCAGTTTTCAGGGCGGCTCCTACAATGAGCAGTTCTTC. Translated, it gives CASSFQGGSYNEQFF.